This entry lists 21 T cell receptor beta chains sequenced from one sample in a study of blood T cell repertoires in COVID-19. Profiling relied on immunoSEQ multiplex PCR, and the TCRdb table lists in-frame clones only, not all of them. Here the sample spans 250,000 to 300,000 clones, roughly 90% being singletons. The sequencing sample was made of peripheral blood. The receptors derive from a woman in her fifties or sixties with acute or convalescent COVID-19.

The chain recombines TRBV3-1 (or the pseudogene TRBV3-2) with TRBJ2-1; 10 positions agree with TRBD2. The V and J ends lost 4 bases and 5 bases, in that order; junction bases with no gene match: 8. This CDR3 comprises 16 residues. CDR1 is LGHDT and CDR2 is YNNKEL in the germline V gene (reference sequence). CDR3 coding DNA: TGTGCCAGCAGCCCCCGGGGGACTAGCGCGAACAATGAGCAGTTCTTC. It encodes CASSPRGTSANNEQFF.

This rearrangement joins TRBV19 to TRBJ2-7, with D perhaps TRBD2 (5 bases). This CDR3 region has 16 residues. Germline CDR1 is LNHDA and CDR2 is SQIVND (reference sequence). V was shortened by 1 base and J by 1 base, with 14 bases between the two germline ends. The CDR3 region has the DNA TGTGCCAGTAGTATAGGCGGACTGTTACCTTCCTACGAGCAGTACTTC. Translation gives CASSIGGLLPSYEQYF.

The J gene is TRBJ2-4, the V gene TRBV7-8, with D perhaps TRBD1 (6 bases). Trimming shortened V by 5 bases and J by 0 bases, and 11 bases separated the two germline ends. Germline V gene sequence: CDR1 SGHVS, CDR2 FQNEAQ. This CDR3 spans 15 amino acids. The CDR3 DNA sequence: TGTGCCAGCAGCCCGGACAGATTAGCCAAAAACATTCAGTACTTC. Encoded protein: CASSPDRLAKNIQYF.

As concerns this clone: The same CDR3 can be traced to other DNA sequences in this sample. The V gene is TRBV27, the J gene TRBJ1-2, with D possibly matching TRBD1 (5 bases). There are 14 residues in the CDR3. V lost 2 bases and J 4 bases, leaving 11 bases between the germline ends. The germline CDR1 and CDR2 sequences are MNHEY and SMNVEV (reference sequence). The CDR3 reads CASSLRGGSYGYTF. CDR3 coding DNA: TGTGCCAGCAGTTTACGTGGGGGGTCCTATGGCTACACCTTC.

J is TRBJ2-1 and V is TRBV5-4; D is possibly TRBD1 (6 bases). This CDR3 has 15 residues. The ends were cut back, 0 bases at V and 9 bases at J, with 16 bases in the middle. CDR1 and CDR2 (germline): SGHNT, YYREEE (reference sequence). For the CDR3, the DNA is TGTGCCAGCAGCTTGGGGGGGCTCGTGGGTGTTGAGCAGTTCTTC. Amino acids: CASSLGGLVGVEQFF.

The chain recombines TRBV9 with TRBJ2-5, with 9 positions matching TRBD1. J was trimmed by 3 bases and V by 4 bases; bases with no gene match: 10. The germline V gene has CDR1 SGDLS and CDR2 YYNGEE. The length of the CDR3 is 16 residues. The CDR3 loop reads CASSTGTGWDEETQYF. In nucleotides, the CDR3 is TGTGCCAGCAGCACCGGGACAGGGTGGGATGAAGAGACCCAGTACTTC.

V is TRBV28 and J is TRBJ1-1, with 7 bases lining up with TRBD1. V shed 6 bases and J 4 bases; nucleotides not matched to a gene: 8. From germline, CDR1 is MDHEN and CDR2 SYDVKM. This CDR3 has 14 residues. For the CDR3, the DNA is TGTGCCAGCAGCTTCAGGGGGTATGGCACTGAAGCTTTCTTT. This translates into CASSFRGYGTEAFF. Complete variable domain (other parts from reference TRBV28 and TRBJ1-1): DVKVTQSSRYLVKRTGEKVFLECVQDMDHENMFWYRQDPGLGLRLIYFSYDVKMKEKGDIPEGYSVSREKKERFSLILESASTNQTSMYLCASSFRGYGTEAFFGQGTRLTVV.

The chain combines TRBV7-9 with TRBJ1-6; TRBD1 agrees at 7 bases. Germline lookup yields CDR1 SEHNR and CDR2 FQNEAQ (reference sequence). CDR3 length equals 12 residues. With 5 bases clipped from V and 15 bases from J, the junction kept 7 bases outside the gene matches. The CDR3 DNA follows: TGTGCCAGCAGCACCCAGGACAGGCACCTCCACTTT. Amino acid sequence: CASSTQDRHLHF.

This chain links TRBV12-5 with TRBJ1-1, with 9 bases fitting TRBD1. The CDR3 is 15 residues long. Looked up from germline, CDR1 is LGHNT and CDR2 is FRNRAP. J was trimmed by 5 bases and V by 1 base; bases with no gene match: 5. CDR3 residues: CASGLDRGQGTEAFF. The CDR3 bases are TGTGCTAGTGGTTTGGACAGGGGGCAAGGTACTGAAGCTTTCTTT.

This sequence joins TRBV15 and TRBJ2-3, with a weak D call TRBD2 (6 bases). Trimming shortened V by 6 bases and J by 6 bases, and 13 bases separated the two germline ends. This CDR3 has 13 residues. Germline V gene data show CDR1 as LNHNV and CDR2 as YYDKDF (reference sequence). This CDR3 is CATSAGRGDTQYF. In DNA, the CDR3 is TGTGCCACCAGTGCGGGAAGGGGTGATACGCAGTATTTT.

The CDR3 is CASSLAFRDSNEQFF. CDR3 nucleotide sequence: TGTGCCAGCAGCTTAGCTTTTAGGGACAGCAATGAGCAGTTCTTC. The chain uses TRBV7-8 and TRBJ2-1; 7 bases match TRBD1. V lost 0 bases and J lost 6; bases outside the gene matches: 5. CDR1 and CDR2 from the germline V gene are SGHVS and FQNEAQ. This CDR3 spans 15 amino acids. Supplemented by reference TRBV7-8 and TRBJ2-1, the full variable domain reads GAGVSQSPRYKVAKRGQDVALRCDPISGHVSLFWYQQALGQGPEFLTYFQNEAQLDKSGLPSDRFFAERPEGSVSTLKIQRTQQEDSAVYLCASSLAFRDSNEQFFGPGTRLTVL.

The chain recombines TRBV24-1 with TRBJ1-6; 8 bases fit TRBD1. The V gene's germline CDR1 is KGHDR and CDR2 SFDVKD. This CDR3 region has 15 residues. After removal of 8 bases from V and 10 bases from J, the junction contained 12 bases not matched to a gene. This CDR3 reads CATNDRGPLGSPLHF. CDR3 nucleotide sequence: TGTGCCACCAACGACAGGGGCCCTCTGGGCTCACCCCTCCACTTT.

The genes are TRBV5-1 and TRBJ2-3; the D gene is possibly TRBD1 (5 bases). Germline V lookup: CDR1 SGHRS, CDR2 YFSETQ. Trimming stripped 4 bases from V and 0 bases from J, with 12 bases between. The CDR3 has 15 amino acids. CDR3: CASSAQEASTDTQYF. The CDR3 bases are TGCGCCAGCAGCGCACAGGAAGCTAGCACAGATACGCAGTATTTT.

The chain uses TRBV28 and TRBJ2-7; perhaps TRBD1 as D (6 bases). CDR1 is MDHEN and CDR2 is SYDVKM in the germline V gene. V lost 2 bases to trimming and J lost 3 bases, with 11 bases between them. This CDR3 is 14 amino acids long. CDR3 nucleotide sequence: TGTGCCAGCAGTTTAAACCTAGGGGGCTACGAGCAGTACTTC. This translates into CASSLNLGGYEQYF.

This CDR3 reads CASSQDNVRTGYGYTF. Written as DNA, the CDR3 is TGCGCCAGCAGCCAAGATAATGTTAGGACAGGGTATGGCTACACCTTC. The V call is TRBV4-3, the J call TRBJ1-2, with TRBD1 identical over 8 bases. Germline loops: CDR1 LGHNA, CDR2 YSLEER. This CDR3 region has 16 residues. V gave up 0 bases and J gave up 5 bases; unmatched junction bases: 8.

This sequence joins TRBV9 and TRBJ1-2; 8 nucleotides match TRBD1. CDR1 is SGDLS, CDR2 YYNGEE, per germline. The junction had 8 bases not matched to a gene; V was cut back by 5 bases and J by 5 bases. The CDR3 extends over 14 amino acids. The CDR3 DNA reads as TGTGCCAGCAGTGCCCAGGGACAGGCGTATGGCTACACCTTC. Translation: CASSAQGQAYGYTF.

Comment on this clone: Germline and junction disagree at one end, which may indicate a read error. The chain couples TRBV29-1 to TRBJ1-3; tentatively, D is TRBD1 (6 bases). The CDR3 is 17 amino acids. Germline CDR1 reads SQVTM; CDR2 reads ANQGSEA. The DNA for the CDR3 is TGCAGCGCCGGGTTCCTAGACAGGAACCCTTCTGGAAGCACCATATATTTT. Amino acids: CSAGFLDRNPSGSTIYF.

The chain has TRBV5-4 and TRBJ1-1; 9 nucleotides align to TRBD1. Germline CDR1 reads SGHNT; CDR2 reads YYREEE (reference sequence). The CDR3 sequence is 15 residues long. Losses at the gene ends were 2 bases for V and 4 bases for J; bases not matched to a gene: 6. The DNA of the CDR3 is TGTGCCAGCAGCTTCGACAGGGGGGTTGGCACTGAAGCTTTCTTT. This gives the protein CASSFDRGVGTEAFF.

This chain joins TRBV6-4 and TRBJ1-1; D may be TRBD1 (6 bases). Trimming cost V 3 bases and J 5 bases, with 16 bases left between them. Germline V gene sequence: CDR1 MRHNA, CDR2 SNTAGT. CDR3 length equals 15 residues. The CDR3 protein is CASSESTGRRTEAFF. CDR3 sequence (DNA): TGTGCCAGCAGTGAGTCCACAGGGCGTCGAACTGAAGCTTTCTTT.

The J gene is TRBJ1-1, the V gene TRBV4-1; TRBD1 might be the D (6 bases). Germline CDR1 MGHRA, CDR2 YSYEKL. Between the trimmed V and J ends, which lost 3 bases and 7 bases, there was a span of 6 bases. The CDR3 contains 11 residues. The CDR3 sequence: CASSQDSEAFF. As DNA, the CDR3 is TGCGCCAGCAGCCAGGACAGTGAAGCTTTCTTT.

This chain links TRBV6-2 or TRBV6-3 with TRBJ1-6; TRBD1 is a possible D gene (6 bases). The CDR3 extends over 15 amino acids. The ends were cut back, 5 bases at V and 7 bases at J, with 15 bases in the middle. Germline V gene sequence: CDR1 MNHEY, CDR2 SVGEGT. CDR3 DNA: TGTGCCAGCAGTGACCCCCAGGGGTGGAATTCACCCCTCCACTTT. As protein: CASSDPQGWNSPLHF.